These 27 T cell receptor beta chains were all obtained from the same sample, sequenced in a study of blood T cell repertoires in COVID-19. Using immunoSEQ multiplex PCR, the repertoire was profiled, and TCRdb retains in-frame clones only, with some absent. The data show hundreds of thousands of clones, approximately 86% seen once. The sequencing sample was made of PBMCs or T cells enriched from blood (not recorded which). The source is a woman in her twenties or thirties who had recovered from COVID-19.

This chain joins TRBV4-1 and TRBJ2-1; 11 bases match TRBD2. V dropped 4 bases and J dropped 15; count of bases not matched to a gene: 11. Germline lookup yields CDR1 MGHRA and CDR2 YSYEKL. The CDR3 is 14 amino acids. For the CDR3, the DNA is TGCGCCAGCAGCCTCCGGGGTAGCGGGAGGGCGGCGTTCTTC. Its protein is CASSLRGSGRAAFF.

V usage is TRBV18 and J usage is TRBJ2-7, with a weak D call TRBD2 (5 bases). This CDR3 is 14 amino acids long. The V gene lost 3 bases and the J gene lost 4 bases, with 13 bases spanning the gap. CDR1 and CDR2 from the germline V gene are KGHSH and LQKENI. CDR3 DNA: TGTGCCAGCTCACCGGCGGGCGTGGGGTACGAGCAGTACTTC. Translation: CASSPAGVGYEQYF.

The rearrangement joins TRBV28 to TRBJ1-4; no definite D call. The germline CDR1 and CDR2 sequences are MDHEN and SYDVKM. Trimming took off 6 bases at V and 7 bases at J, with 6 bases between the two ends. The CDR3 extends over 11 amino acids. The CDR3 region has the DNA TGTGCCAGCAGCACATTTGAAAAACTGTTTTTT. Its translation: CASSTFEKLFF.

This clone was seen a handful of times. This rearrangement joins TRBV4-1 to TRBJ2-7; TRBD1 aligns across 10 bases. Germline V lookup: CDR1 MGHRA, CDR2 YSYEKL. The CDR3 runs to 15 residues. With V trimmed by 3 bases and J by 2 bases, 4 bases remained unmatched. CDR3 residues: CASSHIDRGPYEQYF. The CDR3 bases are TGCGCCAGCAGCCATATCGACAGGGGGCCCTACGAGCAGTACTTC.

V and J are TRBV20-1 and TRBJ2-7, with 8 bases identical to TRBD2. The J segment lost 4 bases and the V segment lost 3 bases, leaving 14 bases of the junction unmatched. The CDR3 runs 16 residues. Germline CDR1 and CDR2: DFQATT and SNEGSKA (reference sequence). The CDR3: CSASFLTSGTKYEQYF. The DNA for the CDR3 is TGCAGTGCTAGTTTCCTCACTAGCGGAACGAAATACGAGCAGTACTTC.

In DNA, the CDR3 is TGTGCCAGCAGCCAAGACAGGATAGCCTACGAGCAGTACTTC. Amino acids: CASSQDRIAYEQYF. The V gene is TRBV14, the J gene TRBJ2-7; D unresolved. There are 14 residues in the CDR3. V gave up 0 bases and J gave up 2 bases, with 8 bases separating them. Germline CDR1 and CDR2: SGHDN and FVKESK.

The chain links TRBV3-1 (or the pseudogene TRBV3-2) to TRBJ1-1; D perhaps matches TRBD1 (5 bases). Germline V gene lookup returns CDR1 LGHDT and CDR2 YNNKEL (reference sequence). CDR3 length equals 13 residues. V shed 0 bases and J shed 9 bases, with 11 bases lying between them. CDR3 sequence: CASSQDRGTKAFF. In DNA, the CDR3 is TGTGCCAGCAGCCAAGATCGCGGGACTAAAGCTTTCTTT.

V gene TRBV10-3 combines with J gene TRBJ2-1, with 7 bases aligning to TRBD2. With V trimmed by 4 bases and J by 3 bases, 6 bases remained unmatched. CDR3 length: 15 residues. CDR1 is ENHRY, CDR2 SYGVKD, per germline. CDR3 DNA: TGTGCCATCAGTGTCCGCGGGGGAAACTACAATGAGCAGTTCTTC. It is translated as CAISVRGGNYNEQFF.

As DNA, the CDR3 is TGTGCCAGCAGGCGTTTGACAGGGGGCCCCTCTGGGGCCAACGTCCTGACTTTC. This translates into CASRRLTGGPSGANVLTF. The chain employs TRBV28 and TRBJ2-6, with 10 bases aligning to TRBD1. Germline V lookup: CDR1 MDHEN, CDR2 SYDVKM. Unmatched junction bases numbered 8, after V lost 6 bases and J lost 0 bases. The CDR3 covers 18 residues.

The chain uses TRBV5-1 and TRBJ1-2; no clear D. V was trimmed by 4 bases and J by 2 bases, leaving 6 bases between them. The CDR3 totals 12 residues. Germline lookup yields CDR1 SGHRS and CDR2 YFSETQ. The CDR3 loop reads CASSTGNYGYTF. For the CDR3, the DNA is TGCGCCAGCAGCACGGGGAACTATGGCTACACCTTC.

V and J are TRBV7-8 and TRBJ2-1; perhaps TRBD2 as D (7 bases). This CDR3 spans 16 amino acids. The V end was cut by 6 bases, the J end by 4 bases, with 19 bases between. The V gene's germline CDR1 is SGHVS and CDR2 FQNEAQ. The chain's CDR3 is CASSSRAGAGYNEQFF. CDR3 nucleotide sequence: TGTGCCAGCAGTAGTAGGGCGGGGGCCGGGTACAATGAGCAGTTCTTC.

This clone was recorded once. V is TRBV28 and J is TRBJ2-5; no reliable D call. V was shortened by 7 bases and J by 3 bases, with 6 bases between the two germline ends. Germline V gives CDR1 MDHEN, CDR2 SYDVKM. The CDR3 totals 11 residues. DNA of the CDR3: TGTGCCAGCAAAAGAGAAGAGACCCAGTACTTC. It translates to CASKREETQYF.

This clone is a singleton in its sample. V gene TRBV29-1 combines with J gene TRBJ1-4; a possible D gene is TRBD1 (5 bases). Germline V CDR1 and CDR2: SQVTM, ANQGSEA. The CDR3 extends over 14 amino acids. V lost 7 bases and J 7 bases, leaving 19 bases between the germline ends. CDR3 coding DNA: TGCAGCGGGGGAGAAATAGGCGGGGGTGAAAAACTGTTTTTT. Its translation: CSGGEIGGGEKLFF.

The sample holds one count of this clone. This chain connects TRBV10-3 to TRBJ2-6; possibly TRBD2 for D (6 bases). CDR1 ENHRY and CDR2 SYGVKD come from the germline V gene. CDR3 length: 18 residues. V lost 3 bases to trimming and J lost 1 base, with 16 bases between them. CDR3 in amino acids: CAISDGSRGTSGANVLTF. CDR3 DNA: TGTGCCATCAGTGATGGCTCACGGGGGACTTCTGGGGCCAACGTCCTGACTTTC.

This chain uses TRBV5-6 with TRBJ1-1; TRBD1 is a possible D gene (5 bases). Germline values: CDR1 SGHDT, CDR2 YYEEEE. V was clipped by 1 base and J by 7 bases, with 23 bases between them. The length of the CDR3 is 17 residues. CDR3 sequence reads: CASSLRGGNLIRGEAFF. The CDR3 coding sequence is TGTGCCAGCAGCTTGCGGGGCGGGAACCTAATCCGTGGTGAAGCTTTCTTT.

This sequence joins TRBV18 and TRBJ1-2, with 8 nucleotides matching TRBD1. From germline, CDR1 is KGHSH and CDR2 LQKENI. This CDR3 is built from 15 residues. J lost 1 base, V lost 4 bases, and 5 bases had no gene match. This chain's CDR3 is CASSLNRGDNYGYTF. The CDR3 DNA reads TGTGCCAGCTCACTCAACAGGGGGGATAACTATGGCTACACCTTC.

The gene calls are TRBV5-3 and TRBJ1-3, with D perhaps matching TRBD1 (6 bases). TRBV5-3 is sorted into the ORF group, with uncertain function. Trimming took 4 bases from V and 0 from J, leaving 17 bases between them. CDR3 length: 17 residues. CDR3 DNA: TGTGCCAGAAGCCCGCAGGACAGCTTAATCTCTGGAAACACCATATATTTT. Translated: CARSPQDSLISGNTIYF.

The chain joins TRBV6-5 to TRBJ2-7; a possible D gene is TRBD2 (6 bases). Germline CDR1 MNHEY, CDR2 SVGAGI. This CDR3 spans 14 amino acids. Trimming removed 8 bases from V and 6 bases from J, with 20 bases in between. The CDR3 sequence is CASGRRASVSEQYF. The CDR3 DNA follows: TGTGCCAGCGGTAGGAGGGCGTCAGTCTCCGAGCAGTACTTC.

The V gene is TRBV18, the J gene TRBJ2-2; 7 bases align to TRBD1. Germline V CDR1 and CDR2: KGHSH, LQKENI. Unmatched junction bases numbered 7, after V lost 5 bases and J lost 1 base. The CDR3 consists of 16 residues. CDR3 nucleotides: TGTGCCAGCTCAGTGCTGGGACAGCAGAACACCGGGGAGCTGTTTTTT. It is translated as CASSVLGQQNTGELFF.

This rearrangement joins TRBV7-9 to TRBJ1-2; TRBD1 matches 7 bases. V gave up 5 bases and J gave up 8 bases; unmatched junction bases: 14. From germline, CDR1 is SEHNR and CDR2 FQNEAQ (reference sequence). This CDR3 region has 15 residues. CDR3 sequence: CASSHPRGGWHGYTF. CDR3 sequence (DNA): TGTGCCAGCAGCCACCCCCGAGGGGGCTGGCACGGCTACACCTTC.

The chain employs TRBV28 and TRBJ1-2; D is possibly TRBD1 (6 bases). Trimming took off 7 bases at V and 1 base at J, with 13 bases between the two ends. CDR3 size: 14 residues. From germline, CDR1 is MDHEN and CDR2 SYDVKM. For the CDR3, the DNA is TGTGCCAGCATAGGGGGTGAGGTTAACTATGGCTACACCTTC. The encoded protein is CASIGGEVNYGYTF.

V is TRBV5-1 and J is TRBJ2-7, with D tentatively TRBD2 (5 bases). The germline V gene encodes CDR1 SGHRS and CDR2 YFSETQ. The CDR3 spans 15 residues. Trimming removed 0 bases from V and 4 bases from J, with 14 bases in between. Here the CDR3 reads CASSLGLAPSYEQYF. Written as DNA, the CDR3 is TGCGCCAGCAGCTTGGGGCTAGCACCCTCGTACGAGCAGTACTTC.

The V gene is TRBV10-3, the J gene TRBJ1-6; D is undetermined. The CDR3 extends over 15 amino acids. Deletions cut 3 bases from V and 4 bases from J, with 10 bases between. Germline-derived CDR1 and CDR2 are ENHRY and SYGVKD. This chain's CDR3 is CAISDRSAYNSPLHF. Written as DNA, the CDR3 is TGTGCCATCAGTGACCGGTCTGCGTATAATTCACCCCTCCACTTT.

This clone was found a few times. The chain uses TRBV9 and TRBJ2-3; TRBD2 agrees at 8 bases. This CDR3 has 14 amino acids. With 5 bases clipped from V and 6 bases from J, the junction kept 8 bases outside the gene matches. Looked up from germline, CDR1 is SGDLS and CDR2 is YYNGEE. In DNA, the CDR3 is TGTGCCAGCAGTGATACTAGCGGTCGTGATACGCAGTATTTT. It translates to CASSDTSGRDTQYF.

This chain connects TRBV30 to TRBJ2-7; 10 bases align to TRBD2. This CDR3 has 16 residues. Trimming took 2 bases from V and 3 from J; bases not matched to a gene: 10. Germline assignment: CDR1 GTSNPN and CDR2 SVGIG (reference sequence). This chain's CDR3 is CAWSFRTPSGSYEQYF. The CDR3 DNA is TGTGCCTGGAGTTTCCGCACCCCTAGCGGGAGCTACGAGCAGTACTTC.

The gene calls are TRBV6-2 or TRBV6-3 and TRBJ1-1; D is uncertain. This CDR3 comprises 12 residues. Trimming took off 2 bases at V and 11 bases at J, with 12 bases between the two ends. In germline, CDR1 is MNHEY, CDR2 SVGEGT. Here the CDR3 DNA reads TGTGCCAGCAGTTACCCGGTTTCGGGGGCTTTCTTT. This sequence encodes CASSYPVSGAFF.

This clone occurred once. The chain carries TRBV5-6 and TRBJ2-4; 13 nucleotides match TRBD2. The CDR3 runs 13 residues. After removal of 6 bases from V and 15 bases from J, the junction contained 9 bases not matched to a gene. Germline assignment: CDR1 SGHDT and CDR2 YYEEEE. The CDR3 loop is CASTGTSGTRMYF. CDR3 nucleotides: TGTGCCAGCACCGGGACTAGCGGGACCAGGATGTACTTC.